The 21 T cell receptor beta chains below come from one sample, sequenced in a study of cytomegalovirus exposure and HLA in healthy donors. PCR involved 60 Vbeta and 13 Jbeta primers. Sequencing used immunoSEQ multiplex PCR; TCRdb keeps in-frame clones, though not all of them. This table has about 200,000 clones, 75% to 90% appearing once. Sequencing was done on a sample of PBMCs. All receptors derive from a woman aged 40 to 50 in good health and CMV-seronegative.

V is TRBV7-8 and J is TRBJ1-4; 9 bases align to TRBD1. From germline, CDR1 is SGHVS and CDR2 FQNEAQ. The CDR3 covers 14 residues. V trimming: 5 bases; J trimming: 5 bases; junction bases outside the gene matches: 3. The CDR3 DNA sequence: TGTGCCAGCAGCCGAGGACAGGGGAATGAAAAACTGTTTTTT. It specifies CASSRGQGNEKLFF.

The chain couples TRBV19 to TRBJ2-3, with D possibly TRBD1 on 5 matching bases. V lost 4 bases and J 4 bases, leaving 15 bases between the germline ends. CDR1 and CDR2 (germline): LNHDA, SQIVND (reference sequence). The CDR3 consists of 15 residues. CDR3 sequence: CASSSSDSLADTQYF. DNA of the CDR3: TGTGCCAGTAGTAGCAGCGACAGTCTGGCAGATACGCAGTATTTT.

J is TRBJ1-5 and V is TRBV7-8; D not resolved. The CDR3 length is 15 residues. Trimming cost V 0 bases and J 6 bases, with 12 bases left between them. In germline, CDR1 is SGHVS, CDR2 FQNEAQ. Here the CDR3 reads CASSLAHLSSQPQHF. The CDR3, as DNA: TGTGCCAGCAGCTTAGCGCATTTGAGTAGTCAGCCCCAGCATTTT. Complete variable domain (other parts from reference TRBV7-8 and TRBJ1-5): GAGVSQSPRYKVAKRGQDVALRCDPISGHVSLFWYQQALGQGPEFLTYFQNEAQLDKSGLPSDRFFAERPEGSVSTLKIQRTQQEDSAVYLCASSLAHLSSQPQHFGDGTRLSIL.

The rearrangement joins TRBV7-8 to TRBJ2-5; TRBD2 matches 12 bases. V lost 1 base, J lost 5 bases, and 17 bases stayed unmatched. Germline V gene data show CDR1 as SGHVS and CDR2 as FQNEAQ. The CDR3 spans 20 residues. CDR3 sequence (DNA): TGTGCCAGCAGCTTAGTCTTAGGGCTTGCTAGCGGGAGGGCCGGGGAGACCCAGTACTTC. Encoded protein: CASSLVLGLASGRAGETQYF.

The chain employs TRBV11-2 and TRBJ2-5, with 7 nucleotides matching TRBD1. Germline V gives CDR1 SGHAT, CDR2 FQNNGV. The CDR3 covers 15 residues. J lost 3 bases, V lost 6 bases, and 10 bases had no gene match. CDR3 sequence reads: CASRYTTGVEETQYF. CDR3 DNA sequence: TGTGCCAGCAGGTATACCACAGGGGTAGAAGAGACCCAGTACTTC.

The CDR3 reads CASSLTSGANVLTF. For the CDR3, the DNA is TGTGCCAGCAGTCTAACCTCTGGGGCCAACGTCCTGACTTTC. The chain combines TRBV27 with TRBJ2-6; D is unresolved. V lost 5 bases and J 0 bases, leaving 5 bases between the germline ends. The CDR3 has 14 residues. CDR1 and CDR2 (germline): MNHEY, SMNVEV (reference sequence). The complete variable domain, with remaining parts taken from reference TRBV27 and TRBJ2-6, reads EAQVTQNPRYLITVTGKKLTVTCSQNMNHEYMSWYRQDPGLGLRQIYYSMNVEVTDKGDVPEGYKVSRKEKRNFPLILESPSPNQTSLYFCASSLTSGANVLTFGAGSRLTVL.

This clone was picked up one time. The chain joins TRBV7-6 to TRBJ2-6, with 9 bases fitting TRBD2. J was trimmed by 0 bases and V by 6 bases; bases with no gene match: 9. Per germline, CDR1 SGHVS and CDR2 FNYEAQ. The length of the CDR3 is 18 residues. The CDR3 DNA follows: TGTGCCAGCAGACCCGGGGCGGGAGGGGTCTCTGGGGCCAACGTCCTGACTTTC. This sequence encodes CASRPGAGGVSGANVLTF. The whole variable domain, remainder taken from reference TRBV7-6 and TRBJ2-6, is GAGVSQSPRYKVTKRGQDVALRCDPISGHVSLYWYRQALGQGPEFLTYFNYEAQQDKSGLPNDRFSAERPEGSISTLTIQRTEQRDSAMYRCASRPGAGGVSGANVLTFGAGSRLTVL.

The chain carries TRBV5-1 and TRBJ2-7; TRBD2 matches at 9 bases. Trimming at V came to 6 bases and at J to 3 bases, leaving 10 bases not matched to a gene. The germline CDR1 and CDR2 sequences are SGHRS and YFSETQ. The CDR3 totals 15 residues. The CDR3, as DNA: TGCGCCAGCACGCCCCCCCCTAGCGGGAACTACGAGCAGTACTTC. This codes for CASTPPPSGNYEQYF.

The chain combines TRBV11-2 with TRBJ2-1, with D hard to call. Germline assignment: CDR1 SGHAT and CDR2 FQNNGV. V was cut by 5 bases and J by 7 bases, with 15 bases left in between. The length of the CDR3 is 14 residues. Here the CDR3 DNA reads TGTGCCAGCAGCCCCACCCTCACTCTTAATGAGCAGTTCTTC. It is translated as CASSPTLTLNEQFF.

This sequence joins TRBV4-1 and TRBJ2-1; 12 nucleotides match TRBD2. The J segment lost 13 bases and the V segment lost 1 base, leaving 2 bases of the junction unmatched. The CDR3 loop spans 13 amino acids. Germline V gene lookup returns CDR1 MGHRA and CDR2 YSYEKL. For the CDR3, the DNA is TGCGCCAGCAGCCAAGGACTAGCGGGAGAACAGTTCTTC. This encodes CASSQGLAGEQFF.

The rearrangement links TRBV27 to TRBJ2-5; D may be TRBD2 (6 bases). The better agreement between TRBJ2-7 and the DNA end casts doubt on the J call. Germline V gene sequence: CDR1 MNHEY, CDR2 SMNVEV (reference sequence). The CDR3 sequence is 15 residues long. This CDR3 reads CASSPTPGLRYEQYF. CDR3 DNA sequence: TGTGCCAGCAGTCCGACTCCGGGACTTCGCTACGAGCAGTACTTC.

Only one count was recorded for this clone. The chain uses TRBV6-1 and TRBJ2-7; 13 bases are a match to TRBD2. Trimming took 7 bases from V and 7 from J; bases not matched to a gene: 7. This CDR3 region has 14 residues. Germline loops: CDR1 MNHNS, CDR2 SASEGT. The CDR3 here is CASIGGLAGREQYF. The DNA for the CDR3 is TGTGCCAGCATCGGGGGACTAGCGGGACGGGAGCAGTACTTC.

In nucleotides, the CDR3 is TGTGCCTGGAGTGTACTCGGTGAGCAGTTCTTC. This codes for CAWSVLGEQFF. The rearrangement uses TRBV30 and TRBJ2-1; D gene ambiguous. The germline V gene encodes CDR1 GTSNPN and CDR2 SVGIG (reference sequence). V was shortened by 0 bases and J by 9 bases, with 6 bases between the two germline ends. CDR3 length equals 11 residues.

The chain uses TRBV7-8 and TRBJ1-4; D not certain. The V end was cut by 1 base, the J end by 5 bases, with 8 bases between. In germline, CDR1 is SGHVS, CDR2 FQNEAQ. The CDR3 runs 14 residues. Here the CDR3 DNA reads TGTGCCAGCAGCTTAGGAGGATCCAATGAAAAACTGTTTTTT. It specifies CASSLGGSNEKLFF. The full variable domain, its missing parts supplied by reference TRBV7-8 and TRBJ1-4, is GAGVSQSPRYKVAKRGQDVALRCDPISGHVSLFWYQQALGQGPEFLTYFQNEAQLDKSGLPSDRFFAERPEGSVSTLKIQRTQQEDSAVYLCASSLGGSNEKLFFGSGTQLSVL.

This sequence joins TRBV12-5 and TRBJ2-5; the match to TRBD1 covers 8 bases. Germline CDR1 reads LGHNT; CDR2 reads FRNRAP. CDR3 length: 16 amino acids. V trimming: 7 bases; J trimming: 1 base; junction bases outside the gene matches: 11. This CDR3 is CASAPAAGTGQETQYF. The CDR3 bases are TGTGCTAGTGCCCCCGCCGCCGGGACAGGCCAAGAGACCCAGTACTTC.

This CDR3 is CASSVRRAGGINGYTF. The CDR3 DNA sequence: TGTGCCAGCAGTGTACGTAGGGCAGGGGGCATTAATGGCTACACCTTC. This chain joins TRBV27 and TRBJ1-2; 8 bases are a match to TRBD1. The germline V gene encodes CDR1 MNHEY and CDR2 SMNVEV (reference sequence). Unmatched junction bases numbered 14, after V lost 5 bases and J lost 6 bases. The CDR3 has 16 amino acids.

This clone showed up just a few times. The chain employs TRBV4-2 and TRBJ2-1; 13 bases line up with TRBD2. Germline CDR1 and CDR2: LGHNA and YNFKEQ. CDR3 size: 18 residues. V lost 0 bases to trimming and J lost 8 bases; unmatched junction nucleotides: 10. CDR3 DNA: TGTGCCAGCAGCCAAGAGGTCCCTACTAGCGGGAGGGCCCATGAGCAGTTCTTC. This codes for CASSQEVPTSGRAHEQFF.

This chain joins TRBV5-6 and TRBJ2-7; the D is unclear. Deletions cut 4 bases from V and 7 bases from J, with 18 bases between. CDR1 and CDR2 (germline): SGHDT, YYEEEE. The CDR3 has 14 amino acids. The CDR3 region is CASSRAQLFGEQYF. CDR3 DNA sequence: TGTGCCAGCAGCCGTGCCCAGCTGTTCGGGGAGCAGTACTTC.

This rearrangement joins TRBV19 to TRBJ2-7; 7 nucleotides line up with TRBD1. Trimming removed 5 bases from V and 2 bases from J; junction bases left unmatched: 6. This CDR3 is 14 amino acids long. The germline CDR1 and CDR2 sequences are LNHDA and SQIVND (reference sequence). CDR3 sequence reads: CASSPQGFTYEQYF. Written as DNA, the CDR3 is TGTGCCAGTAGTCCACAGGGGTTCACCTACGAGCAGTACTTC.

V and J are TRBV29-1 and TRBJ2-5, with D possibly matching TRBD2 (6 bases). The CDR3 length is 12 residues. Germline V gene lookup returns CDR1 SQVTM and CDR2 ANQGSEA. Trimming took 6 bases from V and 4 from J, leaving 12 bases between them. CDR3 residues: CSVHRRGETQYF. The CDR3 nucleotides read TGCAGCGTCCATAGGCGGGGAGAGACCCAGTACTTC.

The rearrangement joins TRBV14 to TRBJ2-2, with TRBD2 matching 7 bases. This CDR3 contains 17 residues. Germline V CDR1 and CDR2: SGHDN, FVKESK. V shed 0 bases, J shed 4 bases, and the junction held 8 bases outside the gene matches. CDR3 nucleotide sequence: TGTGCCAGCAGCCAAGATCCACCGACTAGCTTCACCGGGGAGCTGTTTTTT. It is translated as CASSQDPPTSFTGELFF.